This note documents a single TCR beta chain sequence. The entry originates in a study of technical replicates of blood from a few donors. The V gene end was trimmed by 1 base and the J gene end by 7 bases; junction bases not matched to a gene: 3. Germline CDR1 and CDR2: MDHEN and SYDVKM. CDR3 length: 14 residues. Here immunoSEQ multiplex PCR was the method, and the copy in TCRdb shows in-frame clones only, minus some. The profile shows about 83,000 clones, around 90% of them singletons. This chain uses TRBV28 with TRBJ2-1; TRBD1 matches 8 bases. This sequence originates from a human donor in good health. Sequences were obtained from T cells isolated from PBMCs. DNA of the CDR3: TGTGCCAGCAGTTTATATCAGGGGGCTAATGAGCAGTTCTTC. As protein: CASSLYQGANEQFF.